This is a list of T cell receptor beta chains from one sample in a study of cytomegalovirus exposure and HLA in healthy donors. Profiling relied on immunoSEQ multiplex PCR, and the TCRdb table lists in-frame clones only, not all of them. The sample includes about 200,000 clones, 81% of them seen just once. Material: PBMCs. These receptor sequences come from a young man in good health and CMV-seronegative. The CDR3 runs from the conserved cysteine through the conserved F or W. Fields, in order: J gene, V gene, clone size, D gene, CDR3 DNA, CDR3 protein. D genes are given only for firm matches. Clone size is given for some rows only: seen once, a few or many times, or a class if the clone is expanded.

TRBJ2-2	TRBV18	once	NA	TGTGCCAGCTCACCGACGGGTTCGGAGCTGTTTTTT	CASSPTGSELFF
TRBJ2-2	TRBV5-6	NA	NA	TGTGCCAGCAGCTTGGGGGGGGACACCGGGGAGCTGTTTTTT	CASSLGGDTGELFF
TRBJ2-7	TRBV9	NA	NA	TGTGCCAGCAGCGCCCGGGACACCCCCTCCTACGAGCAGTACTTC	CASSARDTPSYEQYF
TRBJ1-2	TRBV29-1	NA	TRBD1	TGCAGCGTTGAACCCCCGCCGGGACAGGGGGCGGGAGGCTACACCTTC	CSVEPPPGQGAGGYTF
TRBJ1-4	TRBV6-1	NA	NA	TGTGCCAGCAGTGAAGACCTCGCACAGGGTGCAACTAATGAAAAACTGTTTTTT	CASSEDLAQGATNEKLFF
TRBJ2-3	TRBV7-2	NA	NA	TGTGCCAGCGGGAAGGGGCTAGGCACAGATACGCAGTATTTT	CASGKGLGTDTQYF
TRBJ2-7	TRBV18	NA	NA	TGTGCCAGCTCACCGCTCGTGGAGGGCTACGAGCAGTACTTC	CASSPLVEGYEQYF
TRBJ1-2	TRBV9	NA	NA	TGTGCCAGCAGCGTAGGGGGGGAGAACTATGGCTACACCTTC	CASSVGGENYGYTF
TRBJ1-5	TRBV5-5	NA	TRBD1	TGTGCCAGCAGCTTGGTTGGGACAGGGGGTCAGCCCCAGCATTTT	CASSLVGTGGQPQHF
TRBJ1-1	TRBV7-2	NA	NA	TGTGCCAGCAGCTTAGGAAGACAGAACACTGAAGCTTTCTTT	CASSLGRQNTEAFF
TRBJ2-1	TRBV7-8	NA	NA	TGTGCCAGCAGCTCAGACAGGTATTTAAATGAGCAGTTCTTC	CASSSDRYLNEQFF
TRBJ2-2	TRBV14	NA	TRBD2	TGTGCCAGCAGCCAACTAGCGGGAGGAGGAACCGGGGAGCTGTTTTTT	CASSQLAGGGTGELFF
TRBJ2-3	TRBV5-4	NA	TRBD1	TGTGCCAGCAAACAGGGGAGCACAGATACGCAGTATTTT	CASKQGSTDTQYF
TRBJ2-2	TRBV5-1	NA	TRBD1	TGCGCCAGCTCTACAGGGGGCGTTCAACTTACCGGGGAGCTGTTTTTT	CASSTGGVQLTGELFF
TRBJ2-7	TRBV7-2	few	NA	TGTGCCAGCAGCTTAGGTTCAGGGATCCCCTACGAGCAGTACTTC	CASSLGSGIPYEQYF
TRBJ2-7	TRBV9	NA	TRBD1	TGTGCCAGCAGCGTAGGAGGGACAGGTGAGCAGTACTTC	CASSVGGTGEQYF
TRBJ2-5	TRBV19	NA	NA	TGTGCCAGTAGGACCGGGTCACTCTTGCAAGAGACCCAGTACTTC	CASRTGSLLQETQYF
TRBJ2-3	TRBV5-1	NA	NA	TGCGCCAGCAGCTTGGAAGAGGTTCGGGGGTTGACAGATACGCAGTATTTT	CASSLEEVRGLTDTQYF
TRBJ2-7	TRBV7-2	NA	TRBD2	TGTGCCAGCAGCTTTTTGCTAGCGGCACACGAGCAGTACTTC	CASSFLLAAHEQYF
TRBJ2-2	TRBV5-1	NA	NA	TGCGCCAGCACCTCAGCGGTGAACACCGGGGAGCTGTTTTTT	CASTSAVNTGELFF
TRBJ2-7	TRBV7-9	NA	TRBD1	TGTGCCAGCAGCTTAATGGGACAGAGCTCCTACGAGCAGTACTTC	CASSLMGQSSYEQYF
TRBJ2-2	TRBV7-9	NA	NA	TGTGCCAGCAGCCCCACAGTAGGTTCCGGGGAGCTGTTTTTT	CASSPTVGSGELFF
TRBJ2-7	TRBV7-2	NA	TRBD2	TGTGCCAGCAGCTTAGCTAGCGGGGGGCTTGTCGAGCAGTACTTC	CASSLASGGLVEQYF
TRBJ2-3	TRBV10-3	NA	NA	TGTGCCATCGGTGAGTGGGGCAGGGCTAGCACAGATACGCAGTATTTT	CAIGEWGRASTDTQYF
TRBJ1-2	TRBV6-5	NA	TRBD1	TGTGCCAGCAGGCCCGGGACAGAAGAAACTGGCTACACCTTC	CASRPGTEETGYTF
TRBJ2-1	TRBV5-1	once	TRBD1	TGCGCCAGCAGCTTACAAGACAGGGGCACCCCAAAAATGATATACAATGAGCAGTTCTTC	CASSLQDRGTPKMIYNEQFF